The following is a T cell receptor (beta chain) sequence with its context. The antigen is undetermined. PCR was performed using 60 Vbeta and 13 Jbeta primers. Only in-frame clones appear in the TCRdb table, and some are missing; sequencing was by immunoSEQ multiplex PCR. The sample lists some 130,000 clones; approximately 82% were seen once. CDR3 length: 15 residues. The germline V and J ends were trimmed by 3 bases and 1 base, with 11 bases remaining between them. Germline CDR1 KGHSH, CDR2 LQKENI. This sample is drawn from a study of cytomegalovirus exposure and HLA in healthy donors. Study outcomes and limitations: The study designated 150 or so TCR beta chains cytomegalovirus-associated.

The chain links TRBV18 to TRBJ2-3, with a weak D call TRBD2 (5 bases). This TCR derives from a boy aged 2 to 9 in good health and CMV-seronegative. The sequencing input was PBMCs. CDR3 DNA: TGTGCCAGCTCACCCATACTAGGAGGCACAGATACGCAGTATTTT. This encodes CASSPILGGTDTQYF.